This T cell receptor beta chain was documented in a study of cytomegalovirus exposure and HLA in healthy donors. Study results and caveats: The dataset shows that most TCR sequences were rare, while some public TCRs occurred in many donors. High sensitivity and specificity were reportedly achieved when the classifier diagnosed cytomegalovirus status.

On this clone: The antigen remains unidentified.

The PCR ran on 60 Vbeta and 13 Jbeta primers. Some clones are missing from TCRdb's copy, which holds only in-frame ones; the method was immunoSEQ multiplex PCR. The profile covers 100,000 to 150,000 clones, with about 80% appearing a single time and 1% taken by the ten largest. Trimming took off 7 bases at V and 3 bases at J, with 10 bases between the two ends. Germline values: CDR1 WNHNN, CDR2 SYGVQD (reference sequence). The CDR3 runs to 12 residues. The rearrangement links TRBV10-1 to TRBJ2-7; D might be TRBD1 (5 bases). The source is a man aged 35-49 years in good health and CMV-seronegative. Sample: PBMCs. The CDR3 region has the DNA TGCGCCAGCAATCAGGGCGGCTACGAGCAGTACTTC. Its translation is CASNQGGYEQYF.